The 5 T cell receptor beta chains listed next were all sequenced from one sample in a study of cytomegalovirus exposure and HLA in healthy donors. The PCR used 60 Vbeta and 13 Jbeta primers. Assay: immunoSEQ multiplex PCR; the TCRdb copy retains only in-frame clones and omits some. The data contain 100,000 to 150,000 clones, about 80% of them singletons. The source material was PBMCs. The receptor set was obtained from a boy between 2 and 10 years old in good health and CMV-seronegative.

The gene calls are TRBV14 and TRBJ2-3, with a weak D call TRBD1 (5 bases). The CDR3 extends over 15 amino acids. Germline V lookup: CDR1 SGHDN, CDR2 FVKESK. V was cut by 2 bases and J by 0 bases, with 9 bases left in between. CDR3 bases: TGTGCCAGCAGCCAACAGGGTCTGAGCACAGATACGCAGTATTTT. Translation gives CASSQQGLSTDTQYF.

This chain connects TRBV4-3 to TRBJ1-3; TRBD1 matches 8 bases. CDR1 and CDR2 (germline): LGHNA, YSLEER. The CDR3 spans 15 residues. J lost 0 bases, V lost 6 bases, and 4 bases had no gene match. CDR3 sequence reads: CASRRDRSSGNTIYF. CDR3 nucleotide sequence: TGCGCCAGCAGGAGGGACAGGAGCTCTGGAAACACCATATATTTT.

This clone was recorded a few times. J is TRBJ1-5 and V is TRBV7-2; D gene ambiguous. V lost 1 base, J lost 2 bases, and 9 bases lay in between. Germline lookup yields CDR1 SGHTA and CDR2 FQGNSA. CDR3 size: 15 residues. The CDR3 coding sequence is TGTGCCAGCAGCTTAGTCCCACTGGGCAATCAGCCCCAGCATTTT. Its protein product is CASSLVPLGNQPQHF.

V and J are TRBV6-5 and TRBJ2-7; D is perhaps TRBD1 (5 bases). The germline V gene encodes CDR1 MNHEY and CDR2 SVGAGI. Trimming shortened V by 5 bases and J by 3 bases, and 14 bases separated the two germline ends. There are 14 residues in the CDR3. The CDR3 DNA follows: TGTGCCAGCAGTCCCGACAGCCGTGACTACGAGCAGTACTTC. It is translated as CASSPDSRDYEQYF.

The V and J genes are TRBV29-1 and TRBJ2-7; D gene uncertain. CDR1 is SQVTM, CDR2 ANQGSEA, per germline. The length of the CDR3 is 12 residues. The ends were cut back, 5 bases at V and 2 bases at J, with 10 bases in the middle. CDR3 DNA: TGCAGCGTTACAGCTGGCGCCTACGAGCAGTACTTC. Protein product: CSVTAGAYEQYF.